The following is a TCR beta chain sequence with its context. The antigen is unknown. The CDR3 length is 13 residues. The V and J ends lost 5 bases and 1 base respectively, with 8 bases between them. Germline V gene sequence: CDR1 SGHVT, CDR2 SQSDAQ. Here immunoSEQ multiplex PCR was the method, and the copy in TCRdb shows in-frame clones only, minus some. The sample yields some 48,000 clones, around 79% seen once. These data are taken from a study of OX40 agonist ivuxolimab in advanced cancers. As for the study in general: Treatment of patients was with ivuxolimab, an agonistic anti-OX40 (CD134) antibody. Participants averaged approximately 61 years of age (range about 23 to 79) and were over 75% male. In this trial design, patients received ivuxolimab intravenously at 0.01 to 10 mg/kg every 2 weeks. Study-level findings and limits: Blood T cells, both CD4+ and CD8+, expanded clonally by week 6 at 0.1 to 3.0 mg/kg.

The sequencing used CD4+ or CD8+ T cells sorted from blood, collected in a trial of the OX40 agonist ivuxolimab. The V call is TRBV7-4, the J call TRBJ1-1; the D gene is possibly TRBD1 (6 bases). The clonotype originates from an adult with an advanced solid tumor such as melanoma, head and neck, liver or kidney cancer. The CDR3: CASSQGKNTEAFF. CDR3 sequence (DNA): TGTGCCAGCAGCCAGGGGAAGAACACTGAAGCTTTCTTT.